This TCR beta chain was retrieved from a study of breast tumors, draining lymph nodes, adjacent tissues (TCRdb year 2016). Notes on the research overall: In breast cancer patients, the study compared the TCR beta repertoires of tumor, adjacent nontumor tissue and axillary lymph nodes. In human breast cancer, the study set out to evaluate how tumor, surrounding tissue and draining lymph node repertoires relate to one another and whether T cells may move between these sites. Broad study findings and their caveats: The data were judged consistent with most tumor T cells deriving from the lymph node and then expanding within tumor tissue. In luminal-like breast cancer, tumor and nontumor tissue repertoires resembled each other significantly more than in basal-like breast cancer. The conclusion that tumor T cells originate in lymph nodes was framed as consistent with a hypothesis rather than directly demonstrated. Tumors showed preferential V and J gene usage, and their T-cell repertoire diversity fell below that of lymph nodes yet above that of nontumor tissue.

Trimming at the junction amounts to 4 bases on V and 4 bases on J, and the germline ends lie 11 bases apart. The germline V gene yields SGHDT for CDR1 and YYEEEE for CDR2. Spanning cysteine to phenylalanine, the CDR3 consists of 13 amino acids. The CDR3 DNA has 39 bases and is translated from base 1. The reads were generated on an Illumina HiSeq 2000. TCR beta chain libraries were generated through multiplex PCR amplification. The amplified TCR beta chain products were analyzed by high-throughput sequencing. In TCRdb, the public reads were trimmed at Q25 with fastp and aligned with MiXCR, with productive beta chains retained. Each CDR3 protein appears once, grouped with its most common genes and DNA. In all, the sample holds some 66,000 distinct CDR3 sequences, and 45% to 65% of those were seen once. The top ten hold approximately 19% of the sample. This clonotype was detected only a few times. The clone's antigen remains unknown. The sample holds no much larger clone one base away, and base qualities are not on file.

Specimen: breast tumor tissue. The rearrangement joined TRBV5-6 to TRBJ1-2; the D gene lacks a confident call. The TCR was taken from a female donor with breast cancer. Some clones in this sample may be carry-over from other donors' samples. The CDR3 protein is CASSMDGTYGYTF. The DNA sequence is TGTGCCAGCAGCATGGATGGAACCTATGGCTACACCTTC.